The present TCR beta chain was sequenced within a study of cytomegalovirus exposure and HLA in healthy donors. Primers: 60 Vbeta forward and 13 Jbeta reverse. Assay: immunoSEQ multiplex PCR; the TCRdb copy retains only in-frame clones and omits some. The table records 150,000 to 200,000 clones, under 85% of them present only once. Trimming removed 4 bases from V and 6 bases from J; junction bases left unmatched: 7. From germline, CDR1 is LGHNA and CDR2 YNFKEQ. This CDR3 has 16 residues. The J gene is TRBJ2-7, the V gene TRBV4-2; TRBD2 matches at 15 bases. The TCR was taken from a man aged 50-59 years in good health and CMV-seropositive. Specimen: PBMCs. CDR3 region: CASSRRTSGGASEQYF. The CDR3 bases are TGTGCCAGCAGCCGTCGGACTAGCGGGGGGGCTTCCGAGCAGTACTTC.